This entry lists 19 T cell receptor beta chains sequenced from one sample in a study of OX40 agonist ivuxolimab in advanced cancers. The table came from immunoSEQ multiplex PCR; TCRdb's copy has only in-frame clones and leaves some out. The table records around 100,000 clones, 89% of them present only once. The source was CD4+ or CD8+ T cells sorted from blood, collected in a trial of the OX40 agonist ivuxolimab. The receptors shown here come from an adult with an advanced solid tumor such as melanoma, head and neck, liver or kidney cancer.

The chain has TRBV5-1 and TRBJ1-1; 8 bases are a match to TRBD1. The CDR3 is made up of 14 amino acids. Trimming at V came to 4 bases and at J to 1 base, leaving 3 bases not matched to a gene. Germline V lookup: CDR1 SGHRS, CDR2 YFSETQ. CDR3 bases: TGCGCCAGCAGCCGGGGACAGGCGAACACTGAAGCTTTCTTT. Its protein product is CASSRGQANTEAFF.

The chain couples TRBV5-1 to TRBJ2-7; weak D call: TRBD2 (6 bases). V was pared by 3 bases and J by 3 bases, with 10 bases between. The V gene's germline CDR1 is SGHRS and CDR2 YFSETQ. The CDR3 runs to 13 residues. CDR3 region: CASSSPGSYEQYF. As DNA, the CDR3 is TGCGCCAGCAGCTCACCCGGGAGCTACGAGCAGTACTTC.

This chain links TRBV5-1 with TRBJ2-2; D not resolved. The CDR3 runs to 14 residues. Per the germline V gene, CDR1 is SGHRS and CDR2 is YFSETQ. V lost 0 bases to trimming and J lost 2 bases, with 5 bases between them. CDR3 DNA sequence: TGCGCCAGCAGCTTGGTAGGAAACACCGGGGAGCTGTTTTTT. Translation gives CASSLVGNTGELFF.

The chain's CDR3 is CASSRDRGPEPQHF. The CDR3 DNA reads TGTGCCAGCAGTCGGGACAGGGGGCCTGAGCCCCAGCATTTT. The chain uses TRBV2 and TRBJ1-5; the match to TRBD1 covers 12 bases. V was clipped by 5 bases and J by 8 bases; unmatched bases: 4. This CDR3 comprises 14 residues. Germline V gene sequence: CDR1 SNHLY, CDR2 FYNNEI.

This clone was found once. V gene TRBV5-1 combines with J gene TRBJ2-2; possible D gene TRBD1, 7 bases. Trimming stripped 4 bases from V and 7 bases from J, with 11 bases between. Germline CDR1 and CDR2: SGHRS and YFSETQ. This CDR3 is built from 13 residues. This CDR3 is CASSTQGGGELFF. The CDR3, as DNA: TGCGCCAGCAGCACGCAGGGGGGCGGGGAGCTGTTTTTT.

This chain joins TRBV19 and TRBJ2-5; TRBD2 is a possible D gene (6 bases). Germline V gene lookup returns CDR1 LNHDA and CDR2 SQIVND (reference sequence). There are 14 residues in the CDR3. Trimming removed 6 bases at V and 4 bases at J, with 15 bases between. This chain's CDR3 is CASSDFGGTETQYF. DNA for the CDR3: TGTGCCAGTAGCGATTTTGGGGGGACAGAGACCCAGTACTTC.

The chain uses TRBV10-2 and TRBJ1-5, with D perhaps matching TRBD1 (6 bases). Trimming took off 9 bases at V and 8 bases at J, with 23 bases between the two ends. CDR1 WSHSY and CDR2 SAAADI come from the germline V gene. The CDR3 has 15 residues. The DNA for the CDR3 is TGCGCCAGAGGACGGAGGGGGGTCCGTTGGAAGCCCCAGCATTTT. Translation gives CARGRRGVRWKPQHF.

The chain uses TRBV7-3 and TRBJ2-7; D gene unclear. The V end was cut by 2 bases, the J end by 4 bases, with 9 bases between. This CDR3 has 13 amino acids. Germline CDR1 SGHTA, CDR2 FQGTGA. CDR3 region: CASSLGLKYEQYF. As DNA, the CDR3 is TGTGCCAGCAGCTTAGGGCTGAAGTACGAGCAGTACTTC.

This sequence joins TRBV29-1 and TRBJ1-1; possibly TRBD1 for D (5 bases). V gave up 5 bases and J gave up 1 base, with 5 bases separating them. This CDR3 comprises 11 residues. Germline V CDR1 and CDR2: SQVTM, ANQGSEA. The CDR3: CSVRGNTEAFF. Here the CDR3 DNA reads TGCAGCGTTAGGGGGAACACTGAAGCTTTCTTT.

The rearrangement links TRBV28 to TRBJ2-4, with 10 bases identical to TRBD2. After removal of 8 bases from V and 2 bases from J, the junction contained 6 bases not matched to a gene. Germline V gene lookup returns CDR1 MDHEN and CDR2 SYDVKM. CDR3 length: 15 amino acids. CDR3 in DNA: TGTGCCAGCCTACCTAGCGGGAGTACCAAAAACATTCAGTACTTC. It translates to CASLPSGSTKNIQYF.

The chain employs TRBV15 and TRBJ2-7, with no clear D. Deletions cut 3 bases from V and 5 bases from J, with 11 bases between. This CDR3 is 13 amino acids long. The germline gives CDR1 LNHNV, CDR2 YYDKDF (reference sequence). CDR3 sequence: CATSSGFYNEQYF. The CDR3 DNA follows: TGTGCCACCAGCAGTGGCTTCTATAACGAGCAGTACTTC.

V gene TRBV27 combines with J gene TRBJ1-4; 10 nucleotides align to TRBD1. Germline V CDR1 and CDR2: MNHEY, SMNVEV (reference sequence). The ends lost 6 bases at V and 0 bases at J; junction bases unmatched: 4. The CDR3 extends over 16 amino acids. In nucleotides, the CDR3 is TGTGCCAGCAGCTTCGACAGGGGGCCAACTAATGAAAAACTGTTTTTT. It is translated as CASSFDRGPTNEKLFF.

The V gene is TRBV6-4, the J gene TRBJ2-7, with D hard to call. V was cut by 7 bases and J by 0 bases, with 4 bases left in between. The CDR3 sequence is 11 residues long. Germline V gene lookup returns CDR1 MRHNA and CDR2 SNTAGT. CDR3 in amino acids: CASKPSYEQYF. As DNA, the CDR3 is TGTGCCAGCAAACCCTCCTACGAGCAGTACTTC.

This rearrangement joins TRBV6-1 to TRBJ2-3, with 8 positions matching TRBD1. V trimming: 3 bases; J trimming: 5 bases; junction bases outside the gene matches: 4. The CDR3 spans 14 residues. Germline CDR1 reads MNHNS; CDR2 reads SASEGT. The CDR3 nucleotides are TGTGCCAGCAGTGACCGACAGGGGCAAGATACGCAGTATTTT. It is translated as CASSDRQGQDTQYF.

This clone was observed once. This chain connects TRBV19 to TRBJ2-7, with a weak D call TRBD2 (5 bases). Looked up from germline, CDR1 is LNHDA and CDR2 is SQIVND (reference sequence). V was shortened by 1 base and J by 2 bases, with 12 bases between the two germline ends. The CDR3 spans 15 residues. The CDR3 is CASSIGGYGTYEQYF. The DNA for the CDR3 is TGTGCCAGTAGTATAGGAGGGTACGGGACCTACGAGCAGTACTTC.

This rearrangement joins TRBV30 to TRBJ1-4; D might be TRBD1 (5 bases). In germline, CDR1 is GTSNPN, CDR2 SVGIG (reference sequence). The V gene lost 5 bases and the J gene lost 6 bases, with 16 bases spanning the gap. The length of the CDR3 is 14 residues. CDR3 region: CAWGLGGRDEKLFF. In DNA form, the CDR3 reads TGTGCCTGGGGCCTCGGGGGAAGGGATGAAAAACTGTTTTTT.

The J gene is TRBJ2-7, the V gene TRBV6-5; TRBD2 matches 8 bases. Per the germline V gene, CDR1 is MNHEY and CDR2 is SVGAGI. The CDR3 loop spans 13 amino acids. The J segment lost 6 bases and the V segment lost 4 bases, leaving 5 bases of the junction unmatched. The CDR3 region has the DNA TGTGCCAGCAGTTTTCGGACTAGCAGCGAGCAGTACTTC. Translating gives CASSFRTSSEQYF.

This chain joins TRBV19 and TRBJ2-7; D is possibly TRBD1 (6 bases). The CDR3 sequence is 13 residues long. Germline assignment: CDR1 LNHDA and CDR2 SQIVND (reference sequence). The V and J ends lost 5 bases and 4 bases respectively, with 12 bases between them. DNA for the CDR3: TGTGCCAGTAGTGCTGGACAGCCGTACGAGCAGTACTTC. It is translated as CASSAGQPYEQYF.

The chain joins TRBV9 to TRBJ2-1; TRBD2 matches 13 bases. Losses at the gene ends were 4 bases for V and 0 bases for J; bases not matched to a gene: 10. Germline V lookup: CDR1 SGDLS, CDR2 YYNGEE. CDR3 size: 19 residues. The CDR3 DNA reads TGTGCCAGCAGCCCCCGACTAGCGGGGGGTCCCAGCTCCTACAATGAGCAGTTCTTC. Amino acids: CASSPRLAGGPSSYNEQFF.